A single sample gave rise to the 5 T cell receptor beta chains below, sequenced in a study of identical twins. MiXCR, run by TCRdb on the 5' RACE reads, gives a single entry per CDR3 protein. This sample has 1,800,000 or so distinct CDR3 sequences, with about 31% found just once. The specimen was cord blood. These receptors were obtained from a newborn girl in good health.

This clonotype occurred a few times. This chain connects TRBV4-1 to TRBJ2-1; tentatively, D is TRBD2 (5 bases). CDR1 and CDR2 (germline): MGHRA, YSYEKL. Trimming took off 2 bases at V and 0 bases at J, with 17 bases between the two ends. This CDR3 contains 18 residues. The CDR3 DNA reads TGCGCCAGCAGCCAATATTTCTTACTAGTCCGCTCCTACAATGAGCAGTTCTTC. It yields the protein CASSQYFLLVRSYNEQFF.

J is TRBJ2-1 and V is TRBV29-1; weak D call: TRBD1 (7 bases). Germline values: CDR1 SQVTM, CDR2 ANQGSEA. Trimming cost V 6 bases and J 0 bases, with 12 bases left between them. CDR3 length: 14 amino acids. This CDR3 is CSVSGGSSYNEQFF. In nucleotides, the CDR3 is TGCAGCGTCTCAGGGGGGAGCTCCTACAATGAGCAGTTCTTC.

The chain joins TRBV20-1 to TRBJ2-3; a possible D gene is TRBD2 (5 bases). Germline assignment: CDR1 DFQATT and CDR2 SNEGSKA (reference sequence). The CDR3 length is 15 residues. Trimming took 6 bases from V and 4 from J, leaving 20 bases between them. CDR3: CSAPDFPGVADTQYF. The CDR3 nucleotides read TGCAGTGCCCCGGACTTCCCCGGAGTAGCAGATACGCAGTATTTT.

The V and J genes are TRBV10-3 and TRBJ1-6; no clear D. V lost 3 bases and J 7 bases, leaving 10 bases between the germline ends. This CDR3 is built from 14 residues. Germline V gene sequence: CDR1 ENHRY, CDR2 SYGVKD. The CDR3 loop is CAISELPENSPLHF. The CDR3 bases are TGTGCCATCAGTGAACTGCCGGAAAATTCACCCCTCCACTTT.

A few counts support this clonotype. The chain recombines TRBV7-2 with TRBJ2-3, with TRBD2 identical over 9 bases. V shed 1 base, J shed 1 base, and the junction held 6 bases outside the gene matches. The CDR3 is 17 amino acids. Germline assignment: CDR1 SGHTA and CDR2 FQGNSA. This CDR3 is CASSLGLAGLGTDTQYF. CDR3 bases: TGTGCCAGCAGCTTAGGGCTAGCGGGGCTAGGCACAGATACGCAGTATTTT.